One and the same sample provided the 13 T cell receptor beta chains below, sequenced in a study of T cells in Graves' hyperthyroidism and ophthalmopathy. RNA transcripts served as the template for amplifying TCR beta CDR3 regions. Carried out on the TCR CDR3, a first-round RT-PCR used the HTBI primer set. From the multiplex PCR reads, TCRdb called clonotypes with MiXCR, one entry per CDR3 protein. In the table there are about 520,000 distinct CDR3 sequences, around 22% of which are singletons. The specimen was blood. The receptors shown here come from a woman aged 25-40 years with Graves' ophthalmopathy.

The V gene is TRBV18, the J gene TRBJ1-2, with 7 bases aligning to TRBD1. V gave up 4 bases and J gave up 1 base; unmatched junction bases: 9. The germline V gene encodes CDR1 KGHSH and CDR2 LQKENI. This CDR3 is built from 16 residues. CDR3 protein: CASSLSATGVNYGYTF. Written as DNA, the CDR3 is TGTGCCAGCTCACTCTCAGCCACAGGGGTTAACTATGGCTACACCTTC.

V and J are TRBV12-3 or TRBV12-4 and TRBJ2-7; 9 bases fit TRBD1. The CDR3 covers 16 residues. The junction had 10 bases not matched to a gene; V was cut back by 6 bases and J by 1 base. This CDR3 is CASSPRGTGKSYEQYF. The CDR3 nucleotides are TGTGCCAGCAGCCCACGCGGGACAGGGAAGTCCTACGAGCAGTACTTC.

This clonotype was picked up a small number of times. The V and J genes are TRBV19 and TRBJ1-1; D gene unclear. Trimming removed 7 bases from V and 4 bases from J, with 13 bases in between. The CDR3 spans 13 residues. Looked up from germline, CDR1 is LNHDA and CDR2 is SQIVND (reference sequence). The CDR3 sequence: CASTPFLATEAFF. Written as DNA, the CDR3 is TGTGCCAGTACCCCTTTTTTGGCCACTGAAGCTTTCTTT.

Regarding this clonotype: A junction boundary mismatches the germline segment, possibly from a read error. V usage is TRBV29-1 and J usage is TRBJ1-2, with 11 bases lining up with TRBD1. Germline CDR1 reads SQVTM; CDR2 reads ANQGSEA. CDR3 length: 14 amino acids. CDR3: CIVYLGTGGSGYTF. The CDR3 nucleotides are TGCATCGTTTATCTGGGGACAGGGGGTTCTGGCTACACCTTC. Variable domain in full (rest from reference TRBV29-1 and TRBJ1-2): SAVISQKPSRDICQRGTSLTIQCQVDSQVTMMFWYRQQPGQSLTLIATANQGSEATYESGFVIDKFPISRPNLTFSTLTVSNMSPEDSSIYLCIVYLGTGGSGYTFGSGTRLTVV.

The J gene is TRBJ1-1, the V gene TRBV12-5; D is uncertain. The CDR3 loop spans 12 amino acids. The germline CDR1 and CDR2 sequences are LGHNT and FRNRAP. V was cut by 1 base and J by 6 bases, with 6 bases left in between. The CDR3 sequence is CASGLDEAEAFF. The CDR3 nucleotides are TGTGCTAGTGGTTTGGACGAGGCTGAAGCTTTCTTT.

This sequence joins TRBV20-1 and TRBJ2-5; perhaps TRBD1 as D (6 bases). Trimming shortened V by 0 bases and J by 2 bases, and 13 bases separated the two germline ends. This CDR3 is 15 amino acids long. Looked up from germline, CDR1 is DFQATT and CDR2 is SNEGSKA (reference sequence). The CDR3 region has the DNA TGCAGTGCTAGAGAGCGACAGGTGGTACAAGAGACCCAGTACTTC. As protein: CSARERQVVQETQYF.

The chain couples TRBV6-1 to TRBJ2-5, with D possibly being TRBD2 (6 bases). CDR3 size: 15 residues. CDR1 MNHNS and CDR2 SASEGT come from the germline V gene. Trimming removed 2 bases from V and 2 bases from J, with 12 bases in between. The CDR3 coding sequence is TGTGCCAGCAGTGAAAGACCGGGACTTCAAGAGACCCAGTACTTC. Amino acids: CASSERPGLQETQYF.

Ten or more counts support this clonotype. The V call is TRBV2, the J call TRBJ2-2; TRBD1 agrees at 7 bases. CDR1 and CDR2 (germline): SNHLY, FYNNEI. Germline trimming cut 5 bases from V and 5 bases from J; bases unmatched to any gene: 8. This CDR3 spans 15 amino acids. The CDR3 nucleotides read TGTGCCAGCAGTCCATGGGACAGCAGTACCGGGGAGCTGTTTTTT. The encoded protein is CASSPWDSSTGELFF.

The J gene is TRBJ1-2, the V gene TRBV4-1, with D perhaps matching TRBD1 (5 bases). Germline CDR1 reads MGHRA; CDR2 reads YSYEKL. Trimming shortened V by 0 bases and J by 7 bases, and 12 bases separated the two germline ends. The CDR3 consists of 14 residues. This CDR3 reads CASSQDPRGTGYTF. CDR3 bases: TGCGCCAGCAGCCAAGATCCGAGGGGCACTGGCTACACCTTC.

This clonotype was seen many times. The rearrangement uses TRBV7-2 and TRBJ2-5; D is possibly TRBD1 (6 bases). The germline V gene encodes CDR1 SGHTA and CDR2 FQGNSA. V dropped 5 bases and J dropped 5 bases, with 21 bases sitting between them. The CDR3 runs 16 residues. For the CDR3, the DNA is TGTGCCAGCAGCCCCCAGACAGGAGAGATACAGGAGACCCAGTACTTC. Translated, it gives CASSPQTGEIQETQYF.

This chain's CDR3 is CASSVGREHNYGYTF. CDR3 coding DNA: TGTGCCAGCAGCGTGGGGAGGGAACACAACTATGGCTACACCTTC. The rearrangement links TRBV9 to TRBJ1-2; D gene uncertain. V was shortened by 2 bases and J by 2 bases, with 13 bases between the two germline ends. The CDR3 is 15 residues long. Germline-derived CDR1 and CDR2 are SGDLS and YYNGEE.

This clonotype was seen a few times. This may stem from a read error, because a much larger clone lies one nucleotide away. The gene calls are TRBV7-6 and TRBJ2-5, with a weak D call TRBD2 (7 bases). Germline CDR1 and CDR2: SGHVS and FNYEAQ. CDR3 length: 14 amino acids. CDR3 in amino acids: CVSSWGGALETQYF. In DNA, the CDR3 is TGTGTCAGCAGCTGGGGGGGGGCTTTAGAGACCCAGTACTTC.

This clonotype was found many times. The CDR3 region has the DNA TGTGCCAGCAGTTCACTCAATGAAGCTTTCTTT. Amino acid sequence: CASSSLNEAFF. The rearrangement joins TRBV6-5 to TRBJ1-1; no reliable D call. From germline, CDR1 is MNHEY and CDR2 SVGAGI. V was pared by 4 bases and J by 7 bases, with 7 bases between. The CDR3 is made up of 11 amino acids.